This T cell receptor beta chain came from a study of control samples from healthy donors and cancer patients. This CDR3 is built from 16 residues. The germline CDR1 and CDR2 sequences are KGHSH and LQKENI. Deletions cut 0 bases from V and 4 bases from J, with 15 bases between. TCRdb's copy holds only in-frame clones and misses some; the assay was immunoSEQ multiplex PCR. The sample lists some 140,000 clones, less than 90% occurring once. The rearrangement links TRBV18 to TRBJ1-2; no firm D call. This TCR came from a woman between 25 and 40 years old in good health. The source material was blood. The CDR3 DNA sequence: TGTGCCAGCTCACCACCCCCTAGTAATTTGGGCTATGGCTACACCTTC. Translation gives CASSPPPSNLGYGYTF.